The 22 T cell receptor beta chains reported below all come from one sample, sequenced in a study of early T cells in non-severe SARS-CoV-2 infection. TCRdb reanalysed the 5' RACE reads using MiXCR and keeps one entry per CDR3 protein. The repertoire holds roughly 66,000 distinct CDR3 sequences, roughly 10% seen once, with approximately 3% in the top ten. Sequencing input: whole blood. These receptors originate from an adult who was a healthcare worker with PCR-confirmed SARS-CoV-2 infection or an uninfected control (not recorded which).

The chain links TRBV5-6 to TRBJ2-5; 9 positions agree with TRBD1. This CDR3 is 14 amino acids long. V shed 4 bases and J 1 base; nucleotides not matched to a gene: 2. Germline V CDR1 and CDR2: SGHDT, YYEEEE. CDR3 bases: TGTGCCAGCAGCGAACAGGGGGCCCAAGAGACCCAGTACTTC. Its protein is CASSEQGAQETQYF.

This clonotype was detected a few times. V and J are TRBV20-1 and TRBJ2-1; tentative D call: TRBD2 (6 bases). Trimming removed 4 bases at V and 0 bases at J, with 19 bases between. The CDR3 has 17 amino acids. The V gene's germline CDR1 is DFQATT and CDR2 SNEGSKA (reference sequence). CDR3 coding DNA: TGCAGTGCTACCTTTCGGGGACTGTCCAGCTCCTACAATGAGCAGTTCTTC. Residues: CSATFRGLSSSYNEQFF.

The chain uses TRBV3-1 and TRBJ1-3, with 7 bases aligning to TRBD1. Germline-derived CDR1 and CDR2 are LGHDT and YNNKEL (reference sequence). CDR3 length: 17 amino acids. The trim removed 5 bases at V and 0 bases at J, leaving 10 bases unmatched. The CDR3 protein is CASSEQAGGYSGNTIYF. The CDR3 DNA follows: TGTGCCAGCAGCGAACAAGCAGGGGGATACTCTGGAAACACCATATATTTT.

This sequence joins TRBV3-1 and TRBJ2-2, with D possibly matching TRBD2 (6 bases). Trimming removed 7 bases from V and 5 bases from J, with 20 bases in between. The length of the CDR3 is 16 residues. In germline, CDR1 is LGHDT, CDR2 YNNKEL (reference sequence). CDR3 amino acids: CASTTGELGGTGELFF. The CDR3 coding sequence is TGTGCCAGCACCACTGGGGAGTTAGGAGGGACCGGGGAGCTGTTTTTT.

This clonotype was counted only a few times. The V and J genes are TRBV27 and TRBJ1-5, with TRBD1 matching over 7 bases. V lost 2 bases to trimming and J lost 5 bases; unmatched junction nucleotides: 3. The germline V gene encodes CDR1 MNHEY and CDR2 SMNVEV (reference sequence). CDR3 length equals 14 residues. In DNA, the CDR3 is TGTGCCAGCAGTTTAGACAGGGCGTATCAGCCCCAGCATTTT. Protein: CASSLDRAYQPQHF.

In this sample, this clonotype turned up many times. The chain combines TRBV29-1 with TRBJ2-3; 9 bases fit TRBD1. CDR3 length equals 13 residues. The germline gives CDR1 SQVTM, CDR2 ANQGSEA. V lost 7 bases to trimming and J lost 3 bases; unmatched junction nucleotides: 5. The CDR3 DNA sequence: TGCAGCGAGCAGACAGGGGGAACAGATACGCAGTATTTT. Protein sequence: CSEQTGGTDTQYF.

This clonotype was seen a few times. V and J are TRBV4-3 and TRBJ1-5; D is unclear. CDR1 is LGHNA, CDR2 YSLEER, per germline. The V end lost 5 bases, the J end lost 7 bases, and 12 bases lay between the germline ends. The length of the CDR3 is 13 residues. The CDR3 is CASSFWTGQPQHF. The CDR3 DNA reads TGCGCCAGCAGCTTTTGGACGGGGCAGCCCCAGCATTTT.

This clonotype was observed at least ten times. V and J are TRBV7-3 and TRBJ2-3; D is perhaps TRBD1 or TRBD2 (5 bases each). Germline CDR1 is SGHTA and CDR2 is FQGTGA. Trimming removed 4 bases at V and 2 bases at J, with 10 bases between. The length of the CDR3 is 14 residues. The CDR3 here is CASSSGRYTDTQYF. In nucleotides, the CDR3 is TGTGCCAGCAGCTCGGGGCGGTACACAGATACGCAGTATTTT. Complete variable domain (other parts from reference TRBV7-3 and TRBJ2-3): GAGVSQTPSNKVTEKGKYVELRCDPISGHTALYWYRQSLGQGPEFLIYFQGTGAADDSGLPNDRFFAVRPEGSVSTLKIQRTERGDSAVYLCASSSGRYTDTQYFGPGTRLTVL.

This clonotype was picked up many times. V and J are TRBV14 and TRBJ2-3; 9 bases are shared with TRBD2. CDR3 length equals 14 residues. The trim removed 7 bases at V and 2 bases at J, leaving 4 bases unmatched. The germline V gene encodes CDR1 SGHDN and CDR2 FVKESK. The CDR3 is CASKLAGPTDTQYF. The CDR3 nucleotides read TGTGCCAGCAAACTAGCGGGCCCCACAGATACGCAGTATTTT.

The chain employs TRBV7-9 and TRBJ1-1; TRBD1 might be the D (5 bases). Germline V lookup: CDR1 SEHNR, CDR2 FQNEAQ (reference sequence). Trimming pared 6 bases from V and 4 bases from J, leaving 12 bases between. This CDR3 contains 13 residues. This chain's CDR3 is CASSIWGGTEAFF. CDR3 bases: TGTGCCAGCAGTATATGGGGGGGCACTGAAGCTTTCTTT.

This clonotype was counted between two and nine times. This sequence joins TRBV7-2 and TRBJ2-1, with D unresolved. Germline V gene sequence: CDR1 SGHTA, CDR2 FQGNSA. This CDR3 is 15 amino acids long. The germline V and J ends were trimmed by 5 bases and 0 bases, with 11 bases remaining between them. As DNA, the CDR3 is TGTGCCAGCAGCAACGACTTCAGCTCCTACAATGAGCAGTTCTTC. This encodes CASSNDFSSYNEQFF. Full variable domain (missing parts from reference TRBV7-2 and TRBJ2-1): GAGVSQSPSNKVTEKGKDVELRCDPISGHTALYWYRQSLGQGLEFLIYFQGNSAPDKSGLPSDRFSAERTGGSVSTLTIQRTQQEDSAVYLCASSNDFSSYNEQFFGPGTRLTVL.

This clonotype was seen only a few times. The J gene is TRBJ1-1, the V gene TRBV30; D is unresolved. Germline values: CDR1 GTSNPN, CDR2 SVGIG (reference sequence). V was clipped by 2 bases and J by 0 bases, with 10 bases between them. The CDR3 totals 14 residues. The CDR3 here is CAWSLGQLNTEAFF. The DNA of the CDR3 is TGTGCCTGGAGTTTAGGGCAACTGAACACTGAAGCTTTCTTT. Filled out from reference TRBV30 and TRBJ1-1, the complete variable domain reads SQTIHQWPATLVQPVGSPLSLECTVEGTSNPNLYWYRQAAGRGLQLLFYSVGIGQISSEVPQNLSASRPQDRQFILSSKKLLLSDSGFYLCAWSLGQLNTEAFFGQGTRLTVV.

This clonotype came up many times. V usage is TRBV11-2 and J usage is TRBJ1-2, with 8 bases lining up with TRBD1. The germline CDR1 and CDR2 sequences are SGHAT and FQNNGV. This CDR3 is built from 14 residues. V trimming: 4 bases; J trimming: 8 bases; junction bases outside the gene matches: 9. The CDR3 region has the DNA TGTGCCAGCAGCTCCGGATCAGGGGGCGCGGGCTACACCTTC. As protein: CASSSGSGGAGYTF.

In this sample, this clonotype turned up many times. V gene TRBV20-1 combines with J gene TRBJ2-3; unclear D gene. The V end was cut by 3 bases, the J end by 8 bases, with 12 bases between. Germline CDR1 and CDR2: DFQATT and SNEGSKA (reference sequence). CDR3 length: 12 residues. The CDR3 is CSARDRRSTQYF. DNA for the CDR3: TGCAGTGCTAGGGATCGACGGAGTACGCAGTATTTT.

The sample holds many counts of this clonotype. The chain employs TRBV20-1 and TRBJ2-7; 12 nucleotides align to TRBD2. With V trimmed by 5 bases and J by 3 bases, 2 bases remained unmatched. CDR1 DFQATT and CDR2 SNEGSKA come from the germline V gene (reference sequence). The length of the CDR3 is 13 residues. The CDR3: CSALAGGFYEQYF. CDR3 nucleotide sequence: TGCAGTGCTCTAGCGGGAGGGTTCTACGAGCAGTACTTC.

This clonotype was detected ten times or more. CDR3: CSARDSRRGDSTEAFF. DNA for the CDR3: TGCAGTGCTAGGGATTCCCGGAGAGGGGATAGCACTGAAGCTTTCTTT. The chain carries TRBV20-1 and TRBJ1-1; a weak D match, TRBD1 (5 bases). The CDR3 runs 16 residues. The V end lost 3 bases, the J end lost 4 bases, and 21 bases lay between the germline ends. Germline CDR1 is DFQATT and CDR2 is SNEGSKA (reference sequence).

This clonotype has ten or more counts. The genes are TRBV5-1 and TRBJ2-3, with D uncertain. Germline CDR1 SGHRS, CDR2 YFSETQ. The CDR3 is 14 residues long. Deletions cut 0 bases from V and 1 base from J, with 6 bases between. In nucleotides, the CDR3 is TGCGCCAGCAGCTTGGCCGAGGGCACAGATACGCAGTATTTT. Translated, it gives CASSLAEGTDTQYF.

At least ten counts were recorded for this clonotype. V and J are TRBV5-1 and TRBJ1-5; 12 bases line up with TRBD1. The CDR3 covers 15 residues. CDR1 SGHRS and CDR2 YFSETQ come from the germline V gene. With 3 bases clipped from V and 6 bases from J, the junction kept 4 bases outside the gene matches. The CDR3 region is CASSSGTGGGQPQHF. In DNA, the CDR3 is TGCGCCAGCAGCTCCGGGACAGGGGGCGGTCAGCCCCAGCATTTT.

The CDR3 nucleotides are TGCGCCAGCAGCCAAGCAATAGGGACTAGCGGGAGGAGATACAATGAGCAGTTCTTC. As protein: CASSQAIGTSGRRYNEQFF. The V call is TRBV4-1, the J call TRBJ2-1, with TRBD2 matching over 15 bases. This CDR3 is 19 amino acids long. Germline CDR1 is MGHRA and CDR2 is YSYEKL. V lost 1 base to trimming and J lost 4 bases; unmatched junction nucleotides: 8.

This clonotype came up many times. The chain uses TRBV2 and TRBJ2-3; 7 positions match TRBD2. CDR3 length equals 15 residues. The trim removed 1 base at V and 4 bases at J, leaving 5 bases unmatched. Germline CDR1 is SNHLY and CDR2 is FYNNEI. CDR3 nucleotides: TGTGCCAGCAGTGAAGGGACTAGTAGTGCAGATACGCAGTATTTT. Translating gives CASSEGTSSADTQYF.

This clonotype was seen repeatedly, ten times or more. V gene TRBV27 combines with J gene TRBJ2-1; D is unclear. Germline V gene data show CDR1 as MNHEY and CDR2 as SMNVEV (reference sequence). This CDR3 region has 14 residues. V was shortened by 3 bases and J by 3 bases, with 9 bases between the two germline ends. CDR3 sequence (DNA): TGTGCCAGCAGTTTGGCAAACTACTACAATGAGCAGTTCTTC. It is translated as CASSLANYYNEQFF.

V is TRBV5-8 and J is TRBJ2-7; TRBD2 matches 7 bases. After removal of 4 bases from V and 2 bases from J, the junction contained 9 bases not matched to a gene. This CDR3 spans 15 amino acids. CDR1 SGHTS and CDR2 YDEGEE come from the germline V gene. CDR3 sequence reads: CASSRRLADPYEQYF. For the CDR3, the DNA is TGTGCCAGCAGCCGCCGGCTAGCGGACCCCTACGAGCAGTACTTC.